These 6 T cell receptor beta chains originate from one sample sequenced in a study of memory CD4+ T cells and cytomegalovirus serostatus. The sort gate was single viable CD3+CD4+CD8-CD45RO+ cells for memory CD4+ T cells. TCRdb keeps only in-frame clones here, not all; method: immunoSEQ multiplex PCR. The table lists more than 40,000 clones, around 80% of them singletons, with about 6.8% in the top ten. Sequencing was done on a sample of memory CD4+ T cells from blood. The receptors originated from an adult in good health and CMV-seronegative.

CDR3: CAWSEGPKDYGYTF. CDR3 bases: TGTGCCTGGAGTGAGGGCCCCAAGGACTATGGCTACACCTTC. The chain joins TRBV30 to TRBJ1-2, with D unresolved. This CDR3 is built from 14 residues. The germline gives CDR1 GTSNPN, CDR2 SVGIG (reference sequence). Trimming left V 1 base short and J 3 bases short, with 12 bases between.

The table lists this clone with a few counts. The genes are TRBV28 and TRBJ2-3, with D possibly matching TRBD1 (6 bases). CDR1 is MDHEN and CDR2 is SYDVKM in the germline V gene. The CDR3 is made up of 15 amino acids. Trimming cost V 3 bases and J 3 bases, with 13 bases left between them. The CDR3 bases are TGTGCCAGCAGTTTTGTATCGCAGGGGACAGATACGCAGTATTTT. It encodes CASSFVSQGTDTQYF.

The chain joins TRBV6-6 to TRBJ2-6; unclear D gene. Germline V lookup: CDR1 MNHNY, CDR2 SVGAGI (reference sequence). The CDR3 consists of 15 residues. V shed 4 bases and J shed 4 bases, with 11 bases lying between them. CDR3 sequence reads: CASSSVGSGANVLTF. CDR3 bases: TGTGCCAGCAGTTCCGTGGGATCGGGGGCCAACGTCCTGACTTTC.

CDR3 in amino acids: CATGQRGTYEQYF. The CDR3 DNA reads as TGTGCCACCGGACAGCGGGGGACCTACGAGCAGTACTTC. The V and J genes are TRBV10-3 and TRBJ2-7, with 8 bases aligning to TRBD2. The CDR3 is made up of 13 amino acids. Germline lookup yields CDR1 ENHRY and CDR2 SYGVKD. After removal of 10 bases from V and 2 bases from J, the junction contained 7 bases not matched to a gene.

This chain uses TRBV29-1 with TRBJ2-3; 8 bases are shared with TRBD2. V gave up 4 bases and J gave up 6 bases; unmatched junction bases: 9. This CDR3 has 14 amino acids. Germline assignment: CDR1 SQVTM and CDR2 ANQGSEA. CDR3 bases: TGCAGCGTTGGGACTAGCTCTCGAGGGGATACGCAGTATTTT. Its protein is CSVGTSSRGDTQYF.

The gene calls are TRBV15 and TRBJ2-3; tentative D call: TRBD2 (6 bases). The CDR3 is made up of 16 amino acids. Deletions cut 4 bases from V and 5 bases from J, with 19 bases between. Looked up from germline, CDR1 is LNHNV and CDR2 is YYDKDF (reference sequence). CDR3 in amino acids: CATSTGVAGRRDTQYF. CDR3 bases: TGTGCCACCAGCACCGGGGTGGCGGGACGACGAGATACGCAGTATTTT.